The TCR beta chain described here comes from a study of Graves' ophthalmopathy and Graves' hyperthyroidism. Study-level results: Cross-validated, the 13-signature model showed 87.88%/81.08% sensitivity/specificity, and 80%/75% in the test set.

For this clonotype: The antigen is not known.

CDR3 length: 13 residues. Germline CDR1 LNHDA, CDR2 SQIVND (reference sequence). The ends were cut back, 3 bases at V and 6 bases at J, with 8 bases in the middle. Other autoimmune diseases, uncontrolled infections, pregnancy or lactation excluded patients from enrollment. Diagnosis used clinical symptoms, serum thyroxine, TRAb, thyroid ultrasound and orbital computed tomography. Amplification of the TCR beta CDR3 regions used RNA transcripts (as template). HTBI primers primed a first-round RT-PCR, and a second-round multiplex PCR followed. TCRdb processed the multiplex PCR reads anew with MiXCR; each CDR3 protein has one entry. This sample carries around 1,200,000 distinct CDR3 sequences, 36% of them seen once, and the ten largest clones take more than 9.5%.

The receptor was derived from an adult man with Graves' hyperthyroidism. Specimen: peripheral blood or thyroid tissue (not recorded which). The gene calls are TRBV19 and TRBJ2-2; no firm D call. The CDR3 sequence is CASSIGLAGELFF. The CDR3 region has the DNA TGTGCCAGTAGTATTGGGTTGGCCGGGGAGCTGTTTTTT.